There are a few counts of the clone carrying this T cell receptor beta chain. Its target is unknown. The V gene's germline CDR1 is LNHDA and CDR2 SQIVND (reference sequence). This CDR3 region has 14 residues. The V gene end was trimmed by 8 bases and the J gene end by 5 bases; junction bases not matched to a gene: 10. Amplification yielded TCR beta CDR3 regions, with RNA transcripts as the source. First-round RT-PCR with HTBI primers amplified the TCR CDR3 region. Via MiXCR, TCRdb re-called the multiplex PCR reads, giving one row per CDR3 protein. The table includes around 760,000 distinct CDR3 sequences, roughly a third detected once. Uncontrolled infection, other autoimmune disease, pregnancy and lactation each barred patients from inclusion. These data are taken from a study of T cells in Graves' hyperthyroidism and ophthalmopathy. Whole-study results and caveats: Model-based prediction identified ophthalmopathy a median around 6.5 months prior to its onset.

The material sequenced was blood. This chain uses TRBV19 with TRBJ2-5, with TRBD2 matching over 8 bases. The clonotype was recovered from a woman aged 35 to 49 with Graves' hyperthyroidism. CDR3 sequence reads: CASSGFTGGETQYF. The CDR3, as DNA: TGTGCCAGTTCTGGTTTTACGGGGGGGGAGACCCAGTACTTC.